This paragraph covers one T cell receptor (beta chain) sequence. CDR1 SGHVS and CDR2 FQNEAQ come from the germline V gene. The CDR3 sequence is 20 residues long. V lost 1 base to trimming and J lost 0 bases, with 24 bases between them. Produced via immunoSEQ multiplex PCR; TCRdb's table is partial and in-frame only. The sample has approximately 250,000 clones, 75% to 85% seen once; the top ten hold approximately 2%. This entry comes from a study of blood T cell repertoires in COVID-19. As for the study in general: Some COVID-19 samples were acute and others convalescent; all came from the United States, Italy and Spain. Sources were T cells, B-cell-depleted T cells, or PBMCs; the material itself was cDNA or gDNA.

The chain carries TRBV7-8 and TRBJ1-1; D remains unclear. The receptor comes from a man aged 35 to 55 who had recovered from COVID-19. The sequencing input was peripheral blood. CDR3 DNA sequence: TGTGCCAGCAGCTTAGTAACGGTCTGGATCTCTGCAGGCATGAACACTGAAGCTTTCTTT. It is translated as CASSLVTVWISAGMNTEAFF.